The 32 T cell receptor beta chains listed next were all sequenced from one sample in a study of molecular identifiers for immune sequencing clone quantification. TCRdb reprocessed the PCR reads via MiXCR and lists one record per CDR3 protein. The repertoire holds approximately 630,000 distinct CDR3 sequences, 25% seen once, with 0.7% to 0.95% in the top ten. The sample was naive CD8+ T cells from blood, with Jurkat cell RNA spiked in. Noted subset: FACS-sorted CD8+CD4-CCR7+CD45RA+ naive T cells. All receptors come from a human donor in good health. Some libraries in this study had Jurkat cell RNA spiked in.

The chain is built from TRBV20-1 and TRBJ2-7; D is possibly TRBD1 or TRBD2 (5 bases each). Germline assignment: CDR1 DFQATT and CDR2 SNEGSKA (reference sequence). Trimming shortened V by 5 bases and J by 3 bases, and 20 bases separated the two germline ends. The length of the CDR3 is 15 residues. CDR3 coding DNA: TGCAGTGCTGGAATTCCGGGACCTGCGGACTACGAGCAGTACTTC. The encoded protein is CSAGIPGPADYEQYF.

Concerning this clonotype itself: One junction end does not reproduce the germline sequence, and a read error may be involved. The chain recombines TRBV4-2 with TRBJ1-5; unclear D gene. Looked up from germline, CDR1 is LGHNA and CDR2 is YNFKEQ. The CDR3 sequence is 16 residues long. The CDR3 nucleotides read TGTGCCAGCATCCAAGACCGGCTAACAGACGATCAGCCCCAGCATTTT. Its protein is CASIQDRLTDDQPQHF.

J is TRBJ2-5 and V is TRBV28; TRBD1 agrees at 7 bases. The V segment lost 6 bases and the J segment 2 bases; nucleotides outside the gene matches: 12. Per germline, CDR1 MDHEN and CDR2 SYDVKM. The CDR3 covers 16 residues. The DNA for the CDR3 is TGTGCCAGCAGGCTGACCGGGACAGAAAAACAAGAGACCCAGTACTTC. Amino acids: CASRLTGTEKQETQYF. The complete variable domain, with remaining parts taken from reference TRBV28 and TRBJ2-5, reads DVKVTQSSRYLVKRTGEKVFLECVQDMDHENMFWYRQDPGLGLRLIYFSYDVKMKEKGDIPEGYSVSREKKERFSLILESASTNQTSMYLCASRLTGTEKQETQYFGPGTRLLVL.

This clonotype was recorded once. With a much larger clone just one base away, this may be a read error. CDR3 nucleotides: TGTGCCAGCAGCTTAGCTAGCGGGGGGGCCGGTGGGCAGTTCTTC. Translation gives CASSLASGGAGGQFF. V usage is TRBV7-6 and J usage is TRBJ2-1; 11 bases align to TRBD2. The CDR3 runs 15 residues. CDR1 SGHVS and CDR2 FNYEAQ come from the germline V gene. Losses at the gene ends were 0 bases for V and 12 bases for J; bases not matched to a gene: 7.

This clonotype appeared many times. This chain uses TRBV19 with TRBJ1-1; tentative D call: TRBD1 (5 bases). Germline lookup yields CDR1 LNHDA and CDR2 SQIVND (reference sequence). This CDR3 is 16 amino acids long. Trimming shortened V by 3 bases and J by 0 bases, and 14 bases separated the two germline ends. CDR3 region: CASSIFSGVMNTEAFF. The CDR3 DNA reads TGTGCCAGTAGTATTTTTTCGGGGGTCATGAACACTGAAGCTTTCTTT.

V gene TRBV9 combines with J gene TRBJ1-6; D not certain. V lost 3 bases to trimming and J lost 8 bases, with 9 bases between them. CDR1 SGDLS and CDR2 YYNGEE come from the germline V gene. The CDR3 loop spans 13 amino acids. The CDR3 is CASSGGDYSPLHF. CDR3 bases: TGTGCCAGCAGCGGGGGTGACTATTCACCCCTCCACTTT.

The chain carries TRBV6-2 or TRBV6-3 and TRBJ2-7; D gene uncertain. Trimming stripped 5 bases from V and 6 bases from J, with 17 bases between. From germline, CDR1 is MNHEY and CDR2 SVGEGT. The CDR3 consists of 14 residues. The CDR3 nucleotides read TGTGCCAGCAGTACCCTCGAAGGGTGGGCCGAGCAGTACTTC. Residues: CASSTLEGWAEQYF.

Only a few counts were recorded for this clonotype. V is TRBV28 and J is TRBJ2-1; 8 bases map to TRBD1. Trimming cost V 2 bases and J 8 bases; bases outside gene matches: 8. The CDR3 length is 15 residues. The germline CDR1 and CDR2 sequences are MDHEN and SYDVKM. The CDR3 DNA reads TGTGCCAGCAGTTTAAGCTGGACAGGGTCCCATGAGCAGTTCTTC. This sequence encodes CASSLSWTGSHEQFF.

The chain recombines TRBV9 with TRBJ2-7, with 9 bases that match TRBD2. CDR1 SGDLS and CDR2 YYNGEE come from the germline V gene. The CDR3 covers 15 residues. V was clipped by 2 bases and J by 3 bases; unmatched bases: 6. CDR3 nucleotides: TGTGCCAGCAGCGTTGCGGGGGGGGAGGTCTACGAGCAGTACTTC. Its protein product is CASSVAGGEVYEQYF.

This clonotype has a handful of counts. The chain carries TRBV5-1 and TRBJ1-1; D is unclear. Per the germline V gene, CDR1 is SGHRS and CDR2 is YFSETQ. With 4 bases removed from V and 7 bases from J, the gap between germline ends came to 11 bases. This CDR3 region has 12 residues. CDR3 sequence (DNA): TGCGCCAGCAGCGCGGGGTCTCTTGAAGCTTTCTTT. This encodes CASSAGSLEAFF.

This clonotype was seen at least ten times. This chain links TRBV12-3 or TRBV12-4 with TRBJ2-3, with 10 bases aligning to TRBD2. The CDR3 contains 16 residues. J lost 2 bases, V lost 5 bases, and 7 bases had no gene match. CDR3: CASSRWTSGDTDTQYF. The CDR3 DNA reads TGTGCCAGCAGTCGGTGGACTAGCGGAGACACAGATACGCAGTATTTT.

CDR3 residues: CASSQDHRGDEKLFF. As DNA, the CDR3 is TGCGCCAGCAGCCAAGACCACAGGGGAGATGAAAAACTGTTTTTT. The chain links TRBV4-3 to TRBJ1-4; the match to TRBD1 covers 7 bases. J gave up 6 bases and V 0 bases, and 4 bases lay outside the gene matches. The CDR3 loop spans 15 amino acids. CDR1 LGHNA and CDR2 YSLEER come from the germline V gene.

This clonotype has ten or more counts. The CDR3: CASSHHFSLEMPSHQPQHF. The CDR3 bases are TGCGCCAGCAGCCACCACTTCTCGCTGGAGATGCCCTCCCATCAGCCCCAGCATTTT. The chain is built from TRBV4-3 and TRBJ1-5; D remains ambiguous. The CDR3 has 19 amino acids. Germline V gene sequence: CDR1 LGHNA, CDR2 YSLEER. Trimming took off 3 bases at V and 5 bases at J, with 26 bases between the two ends.

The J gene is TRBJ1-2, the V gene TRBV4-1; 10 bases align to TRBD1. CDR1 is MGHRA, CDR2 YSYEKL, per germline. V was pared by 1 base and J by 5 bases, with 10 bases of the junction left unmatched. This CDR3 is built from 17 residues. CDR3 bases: TGCGCCAGCAGCCAAGTTCTCGGGACAGGGGAAGAATATGGCTACACCTTC. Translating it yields CASSQVLGTGEEYGYTF.

The CDR3 DNA reads as TGCGCCAGCAGCCAAGTTTGGCTAGCCAAAAACATTCAGTACTTC. Translated, it gives CASSQVWLAKNIQYF. V gene TRBV4-1 combines with J gene TRBJ2-4; unclear D gene. Germline values: CDR1 MGHRA, CDR2 YSYEKL. Trimming took off 1 base at V and 0 bases at J, with 7 bases between the two ends. CDR3 length equals 15 residues.

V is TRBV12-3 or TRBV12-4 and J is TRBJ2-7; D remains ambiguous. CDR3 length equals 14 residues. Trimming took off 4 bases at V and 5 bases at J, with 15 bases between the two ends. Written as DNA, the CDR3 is TGTGCCAGCAGTTCGATGTGGGATCGGCACGAGCAGTACTTC. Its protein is CASSSMWDRHEQYF.

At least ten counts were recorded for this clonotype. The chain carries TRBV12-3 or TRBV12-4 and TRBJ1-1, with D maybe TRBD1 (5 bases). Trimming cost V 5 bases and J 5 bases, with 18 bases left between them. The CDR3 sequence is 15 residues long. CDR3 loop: CASSLGDLGVTEAFF. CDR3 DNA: TGTGCCAGCAGTCTCGGGGATTTAGGGGTAACTGAAGCTTTCTTT.

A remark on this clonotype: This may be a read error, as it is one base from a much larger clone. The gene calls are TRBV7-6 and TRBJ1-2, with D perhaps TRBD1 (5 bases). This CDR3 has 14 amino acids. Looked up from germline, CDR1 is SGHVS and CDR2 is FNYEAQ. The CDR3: CASGLGHSSALDGF. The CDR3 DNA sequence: TGTGCCAGCGGTTTAGGACACTCATCTGCCTTGGATGGTTTC.

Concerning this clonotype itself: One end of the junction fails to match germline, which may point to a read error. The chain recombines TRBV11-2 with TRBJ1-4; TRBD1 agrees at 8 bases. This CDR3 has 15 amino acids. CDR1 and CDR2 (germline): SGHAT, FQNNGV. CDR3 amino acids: CASGLGRGPNEKLFF. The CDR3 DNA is TGTGCCAGCGGCTTAGGCAGGGGGCCTAATGAAAAACTGTTTTTT.

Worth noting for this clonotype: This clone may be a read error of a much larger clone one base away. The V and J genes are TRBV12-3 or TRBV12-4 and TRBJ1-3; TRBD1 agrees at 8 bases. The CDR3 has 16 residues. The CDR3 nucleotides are TGTGCCAGCAGTTTAGGGACAGGGTTCTCTCGAAACACCATATATTTT. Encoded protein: CASSLGTGFSRNTIYF.

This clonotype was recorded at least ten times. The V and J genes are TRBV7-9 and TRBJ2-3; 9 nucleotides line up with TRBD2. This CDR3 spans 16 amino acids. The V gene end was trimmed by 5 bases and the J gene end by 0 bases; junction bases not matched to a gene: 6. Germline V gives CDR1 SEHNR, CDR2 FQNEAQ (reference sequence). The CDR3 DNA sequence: TGTGCCAGCAGCCCCCGACTAGCGGAAAGCACAGATACGCAGTATTTT. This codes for CASSPRLAESTDTQYF.

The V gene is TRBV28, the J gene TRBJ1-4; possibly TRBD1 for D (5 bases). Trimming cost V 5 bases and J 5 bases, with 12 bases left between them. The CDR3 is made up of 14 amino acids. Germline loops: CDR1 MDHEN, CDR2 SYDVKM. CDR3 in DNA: TGTGCCAGCAGTCCGGACAAGACGAATGAAAAACTGTTTTTT. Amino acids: CASSPDKTNEKLFF.

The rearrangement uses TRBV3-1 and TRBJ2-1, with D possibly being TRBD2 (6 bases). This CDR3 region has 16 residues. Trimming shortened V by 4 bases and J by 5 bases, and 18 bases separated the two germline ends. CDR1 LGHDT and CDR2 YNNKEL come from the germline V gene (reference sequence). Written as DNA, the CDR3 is TGTGCCAGCAGCCGGCCGGAGGGTAAAGTCCACAATGAGCAGTTCTTC. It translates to CASSRPEGKVHNEQFF.

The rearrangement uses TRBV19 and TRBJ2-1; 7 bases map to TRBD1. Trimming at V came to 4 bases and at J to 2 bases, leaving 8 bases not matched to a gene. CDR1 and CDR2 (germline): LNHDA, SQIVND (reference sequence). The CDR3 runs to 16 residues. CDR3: CASSKSKGAAYNEQFF. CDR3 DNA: TGTGCCAGTAGTAAAAGTAAGGGGGCCGCCTACAATGAGCAGTTCTTC.

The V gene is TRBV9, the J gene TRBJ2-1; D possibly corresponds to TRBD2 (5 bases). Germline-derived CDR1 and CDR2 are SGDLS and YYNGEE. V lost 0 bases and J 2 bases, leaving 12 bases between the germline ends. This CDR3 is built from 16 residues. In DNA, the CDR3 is TGTGCCAGCAGCGTAGATGGCGGGCAGGCCTACAATGAGCAGTTCTTC. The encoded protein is CASSVDGGQAYNEQFF.

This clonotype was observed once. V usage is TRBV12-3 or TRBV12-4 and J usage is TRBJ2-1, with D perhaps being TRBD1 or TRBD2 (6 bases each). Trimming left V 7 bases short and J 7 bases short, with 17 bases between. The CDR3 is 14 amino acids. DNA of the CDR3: TGTGCCAGCAACATAGGGCAGGGGAGGAATGAGCAGTTCTTC. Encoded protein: CASNIGQGRNEQFF.

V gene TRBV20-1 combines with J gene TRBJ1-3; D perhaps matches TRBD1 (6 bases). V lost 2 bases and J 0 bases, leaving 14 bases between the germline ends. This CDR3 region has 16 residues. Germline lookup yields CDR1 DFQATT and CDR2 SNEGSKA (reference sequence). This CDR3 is CSARIAGVHSGNTIYF. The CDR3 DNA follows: TGCAGTGCTAGAATCGCAGGGGTCCACTCTGGAAACACCATATATTTT.

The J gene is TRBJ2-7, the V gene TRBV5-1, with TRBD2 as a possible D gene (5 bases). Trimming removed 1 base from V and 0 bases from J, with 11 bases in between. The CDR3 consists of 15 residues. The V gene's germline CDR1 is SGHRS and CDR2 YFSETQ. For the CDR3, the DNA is TGCGCCAGCAGCTTGTGGAGCGGCTCCTCCTACGAGCAGTACTTC. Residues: CASSLWSGSSYEQYF.

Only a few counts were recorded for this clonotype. CDR3 nucleotides: TGTGCCAGCAGCTCCCCGGGACAGGGTCGGGACACTGAAGCTTTCTTT. Its protein is CASSSPGQGRDTEAFF. The chain uses TRBV7-9 and TRBJ1-1, with 9 bases identical to TRBD1. Per germline, CDR1 SEHNR and CDR2 FQNEAQ (reference sequence). V gave up 4 bases and J gave up 3 bases; unmatched junction bases: 9. CDR3 length: 16 amino acids. Full variable domain (rest looked up from reference TRBV7-9 and TRBJ1-1): DTGVSQNPRHKITKRGQNVTFRCDPISEHNRLYWYRQTLGQGPEFLTYFQNEAQLEKSRLLSDRFSAERPKGSFSTLEIQRTEQGDSAMYLCASSSPGQGRDTEAFFGQGTRLTVV.

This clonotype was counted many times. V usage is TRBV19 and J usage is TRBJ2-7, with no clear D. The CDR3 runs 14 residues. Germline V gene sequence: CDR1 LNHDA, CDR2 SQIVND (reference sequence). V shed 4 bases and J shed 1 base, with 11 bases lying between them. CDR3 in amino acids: CASSTMTPSYEQYF. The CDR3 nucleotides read TGTGCCAGTAGTACCATGACACCTTCCTACGAGCAGTACTTC. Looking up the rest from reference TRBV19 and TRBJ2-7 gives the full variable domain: DGGITQSPKYLFRKEGQNVTLSCEQNLNHDAMYWYRQDPGQGLRLIYYSQIVNDFQKGDIAEGYSVSREKKESFPLTVTSAQKNPTAFYLCASSTMTPSYEQYFGPGTRLTVT.

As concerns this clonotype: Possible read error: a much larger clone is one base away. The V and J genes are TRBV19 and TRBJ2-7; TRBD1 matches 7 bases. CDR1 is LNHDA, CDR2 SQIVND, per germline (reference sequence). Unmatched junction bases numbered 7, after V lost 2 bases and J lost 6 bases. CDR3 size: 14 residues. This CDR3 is CASSIRSRGSEQYF. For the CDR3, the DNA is TGTGCCAGTAGTATAAGATCCAGGGGGAGCGAGCAGTACTTC.

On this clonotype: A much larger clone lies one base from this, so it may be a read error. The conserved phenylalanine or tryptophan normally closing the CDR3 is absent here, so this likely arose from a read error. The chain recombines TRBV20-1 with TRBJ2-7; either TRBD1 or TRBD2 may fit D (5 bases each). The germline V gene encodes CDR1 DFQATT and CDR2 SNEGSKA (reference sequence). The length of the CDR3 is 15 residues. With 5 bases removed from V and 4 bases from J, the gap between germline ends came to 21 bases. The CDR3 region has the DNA TGCAGTGCTGAAAAGAGGGACCAACCCCTGTACGAGCAGTACTCC. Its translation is CSAEKRDQPLYEQYS.